Presented here are 16 T cell receptor beta chains from one specimen sequenced in a study of control samples from healthy donors and cancer patients. TCRdb's copy holds only in-frame clones and misses some; the assay was immunoSEQ multiplex PCR. The table lists around 140,000 clones, 85% to 90% of them singletons. Material for sequencing was PBMCs. All receptors come from a man aged 45-60 years with head and neck cancer.

The gene calls are TRBV3-1 (or the pseudogene TRBV3-2) and TRBJ1-5; D may be TRBD1 (5 bases). The CDR3 totals 16 residues. The germline V and J ends were trimmed by 0 bases and 7 bases, with 16 bases remaining between them. Germline V gene data show CDR1 as LGHDT and CDR2 as YNNKEL (reference sequence). In DNA, the CDR3 is TGTGCCAGCAGCCAAGAGTTTAGGGGTTCACTCCAGCCCCAGCATTTT. Amino acids: CASSQEFRGSLQPQHF.

The chain has TRBV30 and TRBJ1-2; maybe TRBD1 (6 bases). Germline CDR1 and CDR2: GTSNPN and SVGIG (reference sequence). Trimming removed 0 bases from V and 4 bases from J, with 15 bases in between. The CDR3 runs 15 residues. CDR3 protein: CAWSVRGQLGYGYTF. In nucleotides, the CDR3 is TGTGCCTGGAGTGTTAGAGGACAGTTGGGCTATGGCTACACCTTC.

The chain couples TRBV24-1 to TRBJ2-3, with 11 bases lining up with TRBD2. There are 16 residues in the CDR3. Per germline, CDR1 KGHDR and CDR2 SFDVKD. The V segment lost 6 bases and the J segment 1 base; nucleotides outside the gene matches: 5. The CDR3 reads CATSPLGLAGTDTQYF. In DNA, the CDR3 is TGTGCCACCAGTCCTTTGGGACTAGCGGGCACAGATACGCAGTATTTT.

The rearrangement uses TRBV21-1 and TRBJ1-2; the D call of TRBD1 is as the table states it, not checked on the DNA. TRBV21-1 is flagged as a pseudogene. The CDR3 is 14 amino acids. CDR3 nucleotide sequence: TGTGCCAGCAGCCCCAAGGAAGGGGTCTGTGGCTACACCTTC. This codes for CASSPKEGVCGYTF.

The chain carries TRBV28 and TRBJ2-7; D call uncertain. The CDR3 loop spans 15 amino acids. Germline loops: CDR1 MDHEN, CDR2 SYDVKM. V was pared by 2 bases and J by 7 bases, with 18 bases between. DNA for the CDR3: TGTGCCAGCAGTTTAGCCGAGTCCTACGAAGATGAGCAGTACTTC. It translates to CASSLAESYEDEQYF.

V is TRBV30 and J is TRBJ2-7; 8 bases agree with TRBD1. The CDR3 is 13 amino acids. In germline, CDR1 is GTSNPN, CDR2 SVGIG (reference sequence). Losses at the gene ends were 1 base for V and 6 bases for J; bases not matched to a gene: 5. CDR3 protein: CAWSALDRGEQYF. Here the CDR3 DNA reads TGTGCCTGGAGTGCCCTCGACAGGGGCGAGCAGTACTTC.

The chain recombines TRBV18 with TRBJ1-4; weak D call: TRBD1 (6 bases). Trimming pared 5 bases from V and 3 bases from J, leaving 10 bases between. CDR1 and CDR2 from the germline V gene are KGHSH and LQKENI. The CDR3 runs 14 residues. CDR3 residues: CASSWGAANEKLFF. CDR3 bases: TGTGCCAGCTCATGGGGGGCGGCTAATGAAAAACTGTTTTTT. Combining the CDR3 with reference TRBV18 and TRBJ1-4 gives the whole variable domain NAGVMQNPRHLVRRRGQEARLRCSPMKGHSHVYWYRQLPEEGLKFMVYLQKENIIDESGMPKERFSAEFPKEGPSILRIQQVVRGDSAAYFCASSWGAANEKLFFGSGTQLSVL.

The sample holds a few counts of this clone. This sequence joins TRBV11-2 and TRBJ2-1; tentatively, D is TRBD1 (6 bases). Germline V gives CDR1 SGHAT, CDR2 FQNNGV. This CDR3 spans 17 amino acids. The V gene lost 5 bases and the J gene lost 1 base, with 18 bases spanning the gap. The CDR3 DNA sequence: TGTGCCAGCAGCCCCCCCCCAGGGGAAGAATCCTACAATGAGCAGTTCTTC. This codes for CASSPPPGEESYNEQFF. Full variable domain (outside the CDR3, taken from reference TRBV11-2 and TRBJ2-1): EAGVAQSPRYKIIEKRQSVAFWCNPISGHATLYWYQQILGQGPKLLIQFQNNGVVDDSQLPKDRFSAERLKGVDSTLKIQPAKLEDSAVYLCASSPPPGEESYNEQFFGPGTRLTVL.

The V gene is TRBV13, the J gene TRBJ1-3; a possible D gene is TRBD1 (6 bases). The V gene lost 3 bases and the J gene lost 2 bases, with 23 bases spanning the gap. The germline V gene has CDR1 PRHDT and CDR2 FYEKMQ (reference sequence). This CDR3 contains 19 residues. The CDR3 DNA reads as TGTGCCAGCAGCTTGGATCATACAGGGATTATTCGCCCTGGAAACACCATATATTTT. Translation gives CASSLDHTGIIRPGNTIYF.

On this clone itself: Compared with germline, one end of the junction differs, possibly owing to a read error. V is TRBV2 and J is TRBJ1-4; D is undetermined. The CDR3 sequence is 13 residues long. Germline V gene lookup returns CDR1 SNHLY and CDR2 FYNNEI. The CDR3 sequence: CASTEGSSGKLFF. The CDR3 coding sequence is TGTGCCAGCACTGAAGGGAGCTCTGGGAAACTGTTTTTT.

The chain uses TRBV21-1 and TRBJ2-5; the table names TRBD2, a call not compared with the DNA. TRBV21-1 is assigned pseudogene status. There are 17 residues in the CDR3. The CDR3 is CASSKAGRRVPRETQYF. The CDR3 DNA reads as TGTGCCAGCAGCAAAGCGGGGAGGAGGGTGCCTCGGGAGACCCAGTACTTC.

The gene calls are TRBV27 and TRBJ2-7; possibly TRBD1 for D (7 bases). Germline assignment: CDR1 MNHEY and CDR2 SMNVEV (reference sequence). Trimming left V 5 bases short and J 3 bases short, with 20 bases between. This CDR3 is built from 16 residues. Here the CDR3 reads CASSPLQGGSNYEQYF. The CDR3 DNA is TGTGCCAGCAGTCCTCTCCAGGGGGGATCGAACTACGAGCAGTACTTC.

This clone was seen a single time. The chain recombines TRBV7-9 with TRBJ2-5; possibly TRBD2 for D (5 bases). Germline lookup yields CDR1 SEHNR and CDR2 FQNEAQ (reference sequence). V dropped 4 bases and J dropped 1 base, with 13 bases sitting between them. CDR3 length equals 15 residues. CDR3 protein: CASSSRVGVQETQYF. The CDR3 bases are TGTGCCAGCAGCTCCCGCGTCGGGGTCCAAGAGACCCAGTACTTC.

This chain links TRBV7-6 with TRBJ2-2; D is possibly TRBD1 or TRBD2 (5 bases each). Germline lookup yields CDR1 SGHVS and CDR2 FNYEAQ. Trimming cost V 5 bases and J 5 bases, with 15 bases left between them. The CDR3 contains 15 residues. This chain's CDR3 is CASSPGAGWTGELFF. In DNA form, the CDR3 reads TGTGCCAGCAGCCCCGGGGCAGGGTGGACCGGGGAGCTGTTTTTT.

This chain connects TRBV21-1 to TRBJ2-2. TRBV21-1 is termed a pseudogene. The CDR3 runs 14 residues. The CDR3 coding sequence is TGTGCCAGCAGCAAAGTGAATAAGGCCGGGGAGCTGTTTTTT. Protein sequence: CASSKVNKAGELFF.

This clone was found once. This rearrangement joins TRBV27 to TRBJ1-2; D gene uncertain. The germline CDR1 and CDR2 sequences are MNHEY and SMNVEV (reference sequence). V lost 8 bases to trimming and J lost 3 bases, with 13 bases between them. CDR3 length: 13 amino acids. The CDR3 DNA sequence: TGTGCCAGCGGGTACTCCCGGGACTATGGCTACACCTTC. It codes for CASGYSRDYGYTF.